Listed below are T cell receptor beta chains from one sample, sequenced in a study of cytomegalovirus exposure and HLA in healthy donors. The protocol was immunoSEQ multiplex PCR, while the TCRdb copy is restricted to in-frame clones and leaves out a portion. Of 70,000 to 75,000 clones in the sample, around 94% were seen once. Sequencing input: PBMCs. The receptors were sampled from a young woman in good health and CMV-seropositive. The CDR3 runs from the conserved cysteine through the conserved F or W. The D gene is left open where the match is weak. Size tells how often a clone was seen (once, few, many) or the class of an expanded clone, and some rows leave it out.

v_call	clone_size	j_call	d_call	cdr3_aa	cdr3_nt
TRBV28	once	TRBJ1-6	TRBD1	CASSGDSSYNSPLHF	TGTGCCAGCAGCGGGGACAGCTCCTATAATTCACCCCTCCACTTT
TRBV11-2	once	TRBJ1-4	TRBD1	CASSPSAGGFEKLFF	TGTGCCAGCAGCCCCTCGGCAGGGGGCTTTGAAAAACTGTTTTTT
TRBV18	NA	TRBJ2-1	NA	CASSPGGGYNEQFF	TGTGCCAGCTCACCAGGGGGCGGTTACAATGAGCAGTTCTTC
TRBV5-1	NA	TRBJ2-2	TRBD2	CASSSDGGALGTGELFF	TGCGCCAGCAGCTCGGACGGGGGGGCCCTGGGCACCGGGGAGCTGTTTTTT
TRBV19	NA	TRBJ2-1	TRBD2	CASSMASGTYNEQFF	TGTGCCAGTAGTATGGCTAGCGGGACCTACAATGAGCAGTTCTTC
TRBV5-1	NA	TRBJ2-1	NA	CASSLASQGQAFYEQFF	TGCGCCAGCAGCTTGGCGTCACAGGGCCAAGCCTTCTATGAGCAGTTCTTC
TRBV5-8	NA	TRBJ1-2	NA	CASSPEESVGYGYTF	TGTGCCAGCAGCCCCGAGGAATCGGTAGGCTATGGCTACACCTTC
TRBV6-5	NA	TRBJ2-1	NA	CASSYQLYNEQFF	TGTGCCAGCAGTTACCAACTCTACAATGAGCAGTTCTTC
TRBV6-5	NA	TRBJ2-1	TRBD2	CATLGRASSYNEQFF	TGTGCCACCCTCGGGAGGGCAAGCTCCTACAATGAGCAGTTCTTC
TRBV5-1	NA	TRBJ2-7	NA	CASSLGPFYEQYF	TGCGCCAGCAGCTTGGGTCCCTTCTACGAGCAGTACTTC
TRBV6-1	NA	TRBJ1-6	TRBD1	CASSEKDRGMNNSPLHF	TGTGCCAGCAGTGAAAAGGACAGGGGAATGAATAATTCACCCCTCCACTTT
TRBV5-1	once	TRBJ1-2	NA	CASSSGGANYGYTF	TGCGCCAGCAGCTCCGGTGGAGCTAACTATGGCTACACCTTC
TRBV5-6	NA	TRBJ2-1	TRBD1	CASSPGTGSSYNEQFF	TGTGCCAGCAGCCCCGGGACAGGGAGCTCCTACAATGAGCAGTTCTTC
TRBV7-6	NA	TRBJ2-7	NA	CASSPKSGEQYF	TGTGCCAGCAGCCCTAAGTCTGGCGAGCAGTACTTC
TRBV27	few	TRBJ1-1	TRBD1	CASSLSRDRRLRNTEAFF	TGTGCCAGCAGTTTGTCTAGGGACAGGCGGCTTCGGAACACTGAAGCTTTCTTT
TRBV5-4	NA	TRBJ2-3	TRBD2	CASSLGGGGTDTQYF	TGTGCCAGCAGCTTGGGAGGCGGGGGGACAGATACGCAGTATTTT
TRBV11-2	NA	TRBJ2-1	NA	CASSRPGYNEQFF	TGTGCCAGCAGCCGCCCCGGTTACAATGAGCAGTTCTTC
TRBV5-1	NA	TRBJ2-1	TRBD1	CASSIPRIDRVSEQFF	TGCGCCAGCAGCATACCCCGGATTGACAGGGTTAGTGAGCAGTTCTTC
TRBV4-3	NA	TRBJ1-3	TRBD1	CASSQDSTGRRNTIYF	TGCGCCAGCAGCCAAGATTCGACAGGGAGGAGAAACACCATATATTTT
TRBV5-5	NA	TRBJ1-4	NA	CASSVGHLNEKLFF	TGTGCCAGCAGCGTGGGACACCTTAATGAAAAACTGTTTTTT
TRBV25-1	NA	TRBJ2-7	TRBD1	CASSALTTGGLSYEQYF	TGTGCCAGCAGTGCTCTTACGACAGGGGGCCTCTCGTACGAGCAGTACTTC
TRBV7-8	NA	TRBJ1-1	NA	CASSLEIRLGPEAFF	TGTGCCAGCAGCTTAGAAATAAGACTGGGGCCAGAAGCTTTCTTT
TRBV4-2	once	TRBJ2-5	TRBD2	CASSPTSGRDQETQYF	TGTGCCAGCAGCCCGACTAGCGGGAGAGACCAAGAGACCCAGTACTTC
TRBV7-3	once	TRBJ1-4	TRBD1	CASSSTGERKLFF	TGTGCCAGCAGCTCCACAGGGGAGCGAAAACTGTTTTTT
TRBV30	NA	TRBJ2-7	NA	CAWRSNYEQYF	TGTGCCTGGAGATCAAACTACGAGCAGTACTTC
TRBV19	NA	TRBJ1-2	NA	CASSIPGMAYGYTF	TGTGCCAGTAGTATACCAGGAATGGCCTATGGCTACACCTTC
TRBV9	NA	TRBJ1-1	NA	CASSVSGSMNTEAFF	TGTGCCAGCAGCGTTTCGGGATCTATGAACACTGAAGCTTTCTTT
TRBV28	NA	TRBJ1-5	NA	CASSFTGIYQPQHF	TGTGCCAGCAGTTTCACAGGGATATATCAGCCCCAGCATTTT
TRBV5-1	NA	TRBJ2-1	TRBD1	CASSLRTGSGEGEQFF	TGCGCCAGCAGCCTTCGGACAGGGAGCGGTGAGGGTGAGCAGTTCTTC
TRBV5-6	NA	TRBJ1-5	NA	CASSFGAGIQPQHF	TGTGCCAGCAGCTTCGGTGCTGGTATACAGCCCCAGCATTTT
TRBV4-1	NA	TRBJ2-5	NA	CASSQEMRGTPGTQYF	TGCGCCAGCAGCCAAGAAATGAGGGGGACACCGGGGACCCAGTACTTC
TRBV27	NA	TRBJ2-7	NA	CASSAGQRGSYEQYF	TGTGCCAGCAGTGCCGGACAGAGGGGTTCCTACGAGCAGTACTTC
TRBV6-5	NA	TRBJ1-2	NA	CASSYPWTNYGYTF	TGTGCCAGCAGTTACCCCTGGACAAACTATGGCTACACCTTC
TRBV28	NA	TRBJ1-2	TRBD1	CASSPQPGQGIGGYTF	TGTGCCAGCAGCCCCCAACCGGGACAGGGAATAGGTGGCTACACCTTC
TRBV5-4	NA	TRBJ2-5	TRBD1	CASSSDREETQYF	TGTGCCAGCAGCTCGGACAGGGAAGAGACCCAGTACTTC